This T cell receptor beta chain was recovered during a study of monozygotic twins with inflammatory bowel disease. The germline V gene has CDR1 SGHNT and CDR2 YYREEE (reference sequence). The CDR3 contains 15 residues. TCRdb reprocessed the 5' RACE reads and keeps a single row for each CDR3 protein, giving no DNA. This listing includes around 450,000 distinct CDR3 sequences. This chain connects TRBV5-4 to TRBJ2-1; TCRdb names TRBD1, which stays unverified in the absence of DNA. This clonotype was sampled from a human donor with ulcerative colitis or Crohn's disease, or a healthy co-twin of an affected twin (not recorded which). Sequences were obtained from blood. CDR3 loop: CASSLSDRGTYEQFF.